This T cell receptor (beta chain) was captured by sequencing in a study of tumor and adjacent non-tumor tissue in lung cancer. Study as a whole: The cohort had 12 adenocarcinoma, a couple of squamous cell and 1 small cell patients. Whole-study results and caveats: Top 100 clones took a larger repertoire share in normal lung. Shorter survival was associated with higher TCR diversity in tumors.

Of note for this clonotype: As yet, its antigen is unknown. The junction departs from germline at one end; a sequencing error may be responsible.

A modified ARM-PCR protocol with three rounds of nested PCR amplified TCRbeta. Using its own MiXCR run on the multiplex PCR reads, TCRdb lists one record per CDR3 protein. Found here are about 80,000 distinct CDR3 sequences, approximately 80% of them singletons; the top ten hold 50% to 65%. Germline loops: CDR1 LGHNT, CDR2 FRNRAP. This CDR3 has 15 amino acids. This sample's RNA came from whole unsorted tissue. Distant lung tissue was collected more than 3 cm away from the tumor edge. The receptor was isolated from a man in his 60s with non-small cell lung cancer. The material sequenced was distant non-tumor lung tissue. The chain carries TRBV12-5 and TRBJ2-3, with TRBD1 matching 7 bases. CDR3 in amino acids: CASGVRQGVMDTQYF. In DNA form, the CDR3 reads TGTGCTAGTGGTGTGCGGCAGGGGGTTATGGATACACAGTATTTT.